This TCR beta chain emerged from a study of Graves' ophthalmopathy and Graves' hyperthyroidism. The CDR3 has 14 amino acids. The V segment lost 5 bases and the J segment 1 base; nucleotides outside the gene matches: 4. CDR1 and CDR2 from the germline V gene are SGHAT and FQNNGV. Study outcomes and limitations: Most thyroid clonotypes expanded beyond 0.001 frequency were also found in blood.

Active ophthalmopathy (CAS at least 3, NOSPECS at least 4), lasting under 3 months. Diagnostic conclusions were grounded in clinical symptoms, serum thyroxine, TRAb, thyroid ultrasound and orbital computed tomography. RNA transcripts yielded amplified TCR beta CDR3 regions. The workflow started with a first-round RT-PCR run with HTBI primers and then moved on to a second-round multiplex PCR. TCRdb re-called the multiplex PCR reads with MiXCR, one entry per CDR3 protein. The data show about 400,000 distinct CDR3 sequences, around 16% seen once. This clonotype was seen at least ten times. Its target is unknown.

This receptor was obtained from a woman aged 18-30 years with Graves' ophthalmopathy. Sequences were obtained from peripheral blood. V and J are TRBV11-2 and TRBJ2-5, with 7 bases matching TRBD2. This CDR3 is CASSMTSPQETQYF. In DNA form, the CDR3 reads TGTGCCAGCAGCATGACTAGCCCCCAAGAGACCCAGTACTTC.